This is a list of T cell receptor beta chains from one sample in a study of blood T cell repertoires in COVID-19. Sequenced by immunoSEQ multiplex PCR; TCRdb stores in-frame clones only, minus some. The table records around 290,000 clones, 85% to 90% of them present only once. Sequenced material: peripheral blood. The receptors originated from a man between 40 and 49 years old with acute or convalescent COVID-19. CDR3s include the opening cysteine and the closing phenylalanine or tryptophan. Size is omitted from some rows. Given values are once, few, many or a class for expanded clones.

size	V	J	CDR3
.	TRBV19	TRBJ1-2	CASSDPYRGPYGYTF
.	TRBV5-1	TRBJ2-3	CASSLRDRHTDTQYF
.	TRBV5-4	TRBJ1-6	CASSFPLSPLHF
.	TRBV29-1	TRBJ1-2	CSAEGGYFYGYTF
.	TRBV11-1	TRBJ1-1	CASSLVSAYTNTEAFF
few	TRBV6-2/TRBV6-3	TRBJ2-3	CASSPWTSGKSTDTQYF
.	TRBV30	TRBJ2-4	CAWSEGGGRWNIQYF
.	TRBV2	TRBJ1-3	CASSPSGTIGNTIYF
.	TRBV7-9	TRBJ1-2	CASSRDRGYGYTF
.	TRBV10-1	TRBJ1-3	CASSGRQGSGNTIYF
.	TRBV24-1	TRBJ1-6	CATSEGTGDNSPLHF
.	TRBV2	TRBJ1-5	CASSVQIGNQPQHF
once	TRBV10-2	TRBJ2-6	CASSVLAGGTGANVLTF
once	TRBV5-1	TRBJ1-1	CASSPIRQGNTEAFF
.	TRBV2	TRBJ1-6	CASSLRGPNSPLHF
once	TRBV5-1	TRBJ2-1	CASSSGLAGALYNEQFF
few	TRBV6-6	TRBJ1-2	CASSWDRGRDGYTF
.	TRBV9	TRBJ1-2	CASSPSGTGGSYGYTF
.	TRBV5-1	TRBJ1-6	CASSLTGTFQSPLHF
.	TRBV6-5	TRBJ1-2	CASRPGQGEIYGYTF
.	TRBV6-1	TRBJ1-1	CASSEVLSGDTEAFF
once	TRBV5-1	TRBJ1-1	CASSLEGRTGDTEAFF
.	TRBV10-3	TRBJ2-1	CAIMGQGPYNEQFF
.	TRBV7-3	TRBJ2-3	CASSFTSGGWDTQYF
.	TRBV2	TRBJ1-1	CASSPQGRNTEAFF
.	TRBV27	TRBJ2-1	CASSLFPRQTDEQFF
.	TRBV9	TRBJ2-1	CASSVLSGGNNEQFF
.	TRBV7-2	TRBJ2-1	CASSLFYEQFF
.	TRBV12-3/TRBV12-4	TRBJ1-5	CASQRNSYQPQHF
.	TRBV19	TRBJ1-5	CASSMGGGGGQPQHF
.	TRBV30	TRBJ2-7	CAWSDYYEQYF
.	TRBV13	TRBJ2-7	CASSFRQGTHEQYF
.	TRBV7-8	TRBJ2-7	CASSPPEGREISYEQYF
.	TRBV5-6	TRBJ1-2	CASSLNPGYLDYGYTF
.	TRBV29-1	TRBJ1-1	CSGEGTGGRGTEAFF
once	TRBV2	TRBJ1-1	CASNLDRGYTEAFF
once	TRBV10-3	TRBJ2-3	CAISEFGGGTDTQYF
.	TRBV13	TRBJ2-1	CASSHNSGGAVYNEQFF
.	TRBV6-1	TRBJ1-2	CASSDRGLRRGYTF
.	TRBV5-1	TRBJ2-3	CASSPGGSDTDTQYF
.	TRBV7-2	TRBJ2-2	CASSRRQGANTGELFF
.	TRBV7-2	TRBJ1-2	CASSLIQGYTF
.	TRBV5-1	TRBJ1-2	CASSLQPDSNYGYTF
once	TRBV7-2	TRBJ2-5	CASSLGRGYSGGETQYF
.	TRBV7-2	TRBJ2-1	CASSYSNEQFF
.	TRBV3-1/TRBV3-2	TRBJ2-1	CASSHAGNEQFF
.	TRBV9	TRBJ2-7	CASSAGLAGFYYEQYF
once	TRBV6-2/TRBV6-3	TRBJ2-1	CASSFRPSGSYNEQFF